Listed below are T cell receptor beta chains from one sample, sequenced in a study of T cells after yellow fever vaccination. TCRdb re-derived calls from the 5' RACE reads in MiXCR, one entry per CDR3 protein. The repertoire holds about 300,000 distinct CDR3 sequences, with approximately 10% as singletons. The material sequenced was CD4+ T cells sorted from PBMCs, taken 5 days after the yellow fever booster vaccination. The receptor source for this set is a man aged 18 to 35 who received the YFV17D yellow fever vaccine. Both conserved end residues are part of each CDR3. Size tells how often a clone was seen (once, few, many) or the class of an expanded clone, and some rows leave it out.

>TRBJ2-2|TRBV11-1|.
CASSFRGGPGELFF
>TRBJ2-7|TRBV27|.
CASSSGGDPGSYEQYF
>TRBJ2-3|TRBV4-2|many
CASSQEPAGATDTQYF
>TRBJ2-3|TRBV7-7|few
CASSRNGGEDTQYF
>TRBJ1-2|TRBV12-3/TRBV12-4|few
CASGSIIGYGYTF
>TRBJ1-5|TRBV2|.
CASKGTGGNNQPQHF
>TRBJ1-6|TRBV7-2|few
CASSSGQGPSPLHF
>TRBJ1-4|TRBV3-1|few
CASSQMRREEKLFF
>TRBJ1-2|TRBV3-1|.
CASSQATGVVYTF
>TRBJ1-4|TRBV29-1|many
CSASTGMNEKLFF
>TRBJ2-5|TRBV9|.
CASSVGTSGGREETQYF
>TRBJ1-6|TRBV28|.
CASIRGDITYNSPLHF
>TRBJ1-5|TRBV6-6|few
CASIPGQGVWQPQHF
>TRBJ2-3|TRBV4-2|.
CASSQSSRSGRTDTQYF
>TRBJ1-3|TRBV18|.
CASSTGNSGNTIYF
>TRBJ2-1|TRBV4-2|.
CASSLGARGLGNEQFF
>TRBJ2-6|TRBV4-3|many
CASSDSSGANVLTF
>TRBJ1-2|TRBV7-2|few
CASSWDAGGYTF
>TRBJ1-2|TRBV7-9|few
CASSLAGGYTF
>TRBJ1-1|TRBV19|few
CASRGTGTNTEAFF
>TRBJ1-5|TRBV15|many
CATSRDWDNYQPQHF
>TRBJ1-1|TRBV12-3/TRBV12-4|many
CASTRGYTEAFF
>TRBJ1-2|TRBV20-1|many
CSAGRQKLTGGYTF
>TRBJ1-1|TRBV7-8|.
CASSLTVLRRQTMNTEAFF